Following are 23 T cell receptor beta chains from one sample sequenced in a study of shared clonotypes between healthy human individuals. The repertoire was sequenced with immunoSEQ multiplex PCR; TCRdb's copy has only in-frame clones and lacks some. The table shows about 480,000 clones, with more than 65% occurring only once. The sequenced sample was PBMCs. The receptors were gathered from a woman aged 40-49 years in good health. Some clones in this sample may be carry-over from other donors' samples.

V gene TRBV5-6 combines with J gene TRBJ2-2; D is possibly TRBD1 (8 bases). V was trimmed by 0 bases and J by 4 bases, leaving 16 bases between them. The CDR3 totals 17 residues. Looked up from germline, CDR1 is SGHDT and CDR2 is YYEEEE. CDR3 sequence: CASSLVGGTGPTGELFF. The CDR3 nucleotides are TGTGCCAGCAGCTTGGTGGGGGGGACAGGCCCCACCGGGGAGCTGTTTTTT. Complete variable domain (other parts from reference TRBV5-6 and TRBJ2-2): DAGVTQSPTHLIKTRGQQVTLRCSPKSGHDTVSWYQQALGQGPQFIFQYYEEEERQRGNFPDRFSGHQFPNYSSELNVNALLLGDSALYLCASSLVGGTGPTGELFFGEGSRLTVL.

V usage is TRBV4-3 and J usage is TRBJ1-3; D is possibly TRBD1 (5 bases). Trimming took off 0 bases at V and 3 bases at J, with 12 bases between the two ends. Germline V lookup: CDR1 LGHNA, CDR2 YSLEER. The CDR3 consists of 16 residues. CDR3 loop: CASSQDPGGVGNTIYF. CDR3 coding DNA: TGCGCCAGCAGCCAAGACCCGGGAGGGGTTGGAAACACCATATATTTT.

V and J are TRBV11-2 and TRBJ2-7, with D unresolved. Germline lookup yields CDR1 SGHAT and CDR2 FQNNGV. V lost 0 bases, J lost 5 bases, and 11 bases lay in between. The CDR3 contains 14 residues. Here the CDR3 reads CASSLDWSADEQYF. CDR3 sequence (DNA): TGTGCCAGCAGCTTAGATTGGTCAGCAGACGAGCAGTACTTC.

The J gene is TRBJ1-5, the V gene TRBV6-4; D unclear. This CDR3 region has 12 residues. Germline V gene lookup returns CDR1 MRHNA and CDR2 SNTAGT. V lost 3 bases and J lost 6, with 6 bases in between. In nucleotides, the CDR3 is TGTGCCAGCAGTGATTCCCTTCAGCCCCAGCATTTT. Its protein product is CASSDSLQPQHF.

The chain links TRBV4-3 to TRBJ1-2; a weak D match, TRBD1 (5 bases). Trimming shortened V by 3 bases and J by 5 bases, and 10 bases separated the two germline ends. The CDR3 contains 13 residues. The germline V gene encodes CDR1 LGHNA and CDR2 YSLEER. The DNA for the CDR3 is TGCGCCAGCAGCCAGGGGAAGGGGTATGGCTACACCTTC. Protein product: CASSQGKGYGYTF.

The CDR3 bases are TGTGCCAGCAGCCCAAGGTGGGGGGGAGATGAGCAGTTCTTC. This codes for CASSPRWGGDEQFF. The V gene is TRBV7-2, the J gene TRBJ2-1, with 7 positions matching TRBD2. Germline CDR1 is SGHTA and CDR2 is FQGNSA. CDR3 length equals 14 residues. After removal of 5 bases from V and 8 bases from J, the junction contained 9 bases not matched to a gene.

This chain uses TRBV7-3 with TRBJ2-1, with a weak D call TRBD1 (5 bases). Germline values: CDR1 SGHTA, CDR2 FQGTGA. This CDR3 comprises 15 residues. Trimming cost V 5 bases and J 1 base, with 12 bases left between them. The CDR3 spells CASSEDITSYNEQFF. DNA for the CDR3: TGTGCCAGCAGCGAGGACATTACTTCCTACAATGAGCAGTTCTTC.

The rearrangement joins TRBV19 to TRBJ2-6; perhaps D is TRBD1 or TRBD2 (6 bases each). The V and J ends lost 9 bases and 2 bases respectively, with 14 bases between them. Looked up from germline, CDR1 is LNHDA and CDR2 is SQIVND (reference sequence). The CDR3 is 15 residues long. CDR3 sequence (DNA): TGTGCCAGCCTAGACGGGGGCGCTGGGGCCAACGTCCTGACTTTC. Translating gives CASLDGGAGANVLTF.

The rearrangement links TRBV11-2 to TRBJ1-5; no clear D. The V end lost 5 bases, the J end lost 3 bases, and 8 bases lay between the germline ends. CDR1 SGHAT and CDR2 FQNNGV come from the germline V gene. The CDR3 sequence is 13 residues long. In DNA form, the CDR3 reads TGTGCCAGCAGCCTCGACTTCAATCAGCCCCAGCATTTT. Translated, it gives CASSLDFNQPQHF. Full variable domain (remainder filled in from reference TRBV11-2 and TRBJ1-5): EAGVAQSPRYKIIEKRQSVAFWCNPISGHATLYWYQQILGQGPKLLIQFQNNGVVDDSQLPKDRFSAERLKGVDSTLKIQPAKLEDSAVYLCASSLDFNQPQHFGDGTRLSIL.

The rearrangement joins TRBV5-6 to TRBJ2-7, with D possibly being TRBD2 (5 bases). Germline CDR1 is SGHDT and CDR2 is YYEEEE. V was shortened by 1 base and J by 3 bases, with 11 bases between the two germline ends. CDR3 length: 14 amino acids. Here the CDR3 reads CASSLPGNYYEQYF. CDR3 coding DNA: TGTGCCAGCAGCTTGCCCGGGAACTACTACGAGCAGTACTTC.

The genes are TRBV6-5 and TRBJ2-7; TRBD1 aligns across 11 bases. Germline CDR1 reads MNHEY; CDR2 reads SVGAGI. The CDR3 extends over 15 amino acids. Unmatched junction bases numbered 8, after V lost 5 bases and J lost 5 bases. CDR3 sequence (DNA): TGTGCCAGCAGTCCCGGGACAGGGGGGTTTGACGAGCAGTACTTC. Translating gives CASSPGTGGFDEQYF.

The V call is TRBV19, the J call TRBJ1-1, with 7 positions matching TRBD1. Germline values: CDR1 LNHDA, CDR2 SQIVND (reference sequence). Trimming removed 5 bases from V and 0 bases from J; junction bases left unmatched: 6. The CDR3 is 15 residues long. The CDR3 DNA reads TGTGCCAGTAGTCCAAGACAGGGTTTGAACACTGAAGCTTTCTTT. This encodes CASSPRQGLNTEAFF.

The chain combines TRBV28 with TRBJ1-2; D is perhaps TRBD1 (5 bases). Germline V gene sequence: CDR1 MDHEN, CDR2 SYDVKM. Trimming took off 2 bases at V and 4 bases at J, with 11 bases between the two ends. This CDR3 is 14 amino acids long. This CDR3 is CASSLRARVYGYTF. The CDR3, as DNA: TGTGCCAGCAGTTTAAGGGCCAGGGTCTATGGCTACACCTTC.

In its sample, this clone was seen a few times. J is TRBJ1-1 and V is TRBV4-1; TRBD1 might be the D (6 bases). This CDR3 has 15 amino acids. V dropped 1 base and J dropped 5 bases, with 14 bases sitting between them. Germline V gene data show CDR1 as MGHRA and CDR2 as YSYEKL. DNA for the CDR3: TGCGCCAGCAGCCAAGTTTCCAGGGGATGGACTGAAGCTTTCTTT. This sequence encodes CASSQVSRGWTEAFF.

CDR3 amino acids: CASSSKGGTYNEQFF. Here the CDR3 DNA reads TGTGCCAGTAGTAGCAAAGGGGGGACCTACAATGAGCAGTTCTTC. The rearrangement joins TRBV19 to TRBJ2-1, with D tentatively TRBD1 or TRBD2 (6 bases each). Trimming took off 4 bases at V and 2 bases at J, with 12 bases between the two ends. CDR1 and CDR2 (germline): LNHDA, SQIVND (reference sequence). The CDR3 is 15 residues long. The full variable domain, with the rest looked up from reference TRBV19 and TRBJ2-1, is DGGITQSPKYLFRKEGQNVTLSCEQNLNHDAMYWYRQDPGQGLRLIYYSQIVNDFQKGDIAEGYSVSREKKESFPLTVTSAQKNPTAFYLCASSSKGGTYNEQFFGPGTRLTVL.

The V call is TRBV7-9, the J call TRBJ1-2; 7 bases are a match to TRBD1. Germline CDR1 and CDR2: SEHNR and FQNEAQ (reference sequence). With 5 bases clipped from V and 0 bases from J, the junction kept 3 bases outside the gene matches. The CDR3 is made up of 14 amino acids. The CDR3 bases are TGTGCCAGCAGCCCGGGACAGACTAACTATGGCTACACCTTC. It is translated as CASSPGQTNYGYTF.

This clone was counted once. V and J are TRBV13 and TRBJ2-7, with D possibly being TRBD2 (6 bases). Germline V gene data show CDR1 as PRHDT and CDR2 as FYEKMQ (reference sequence). This CDR3 has 16 residues. V was clipped by 5 bases and J by 3 bases, with 20 bases between them. This CDR3 is CASSTMGTSTYYEQYF. Written as DNA, the CDR3 is TGTGCCAGCAGCACAATGGGGACTTCAACCTACTACGAGCAGTACTTC.

V and J are TRBV6-4 and TRBJ1-5; 8 nucleotides match TRBD1. Germline V gene data show CDR1 as MRHNA and CDR2 as SNTAGT. V lost 4 bases to trimming and J lost 5 bases; unmatched junction nucleotides: 4. This CDR3 spans 14 amino acids. CDR3 DNA: TGTGCCAGCAGTGCTACAGGGGGAGATCAGCCCCAGCATTTT. This sequence encodes CASSATGGDQPQHF.

This clone was seen once. The chain couples TRBV13 to TRBJ2-7; maybe TRBD2 (6 bases). The V end lost 7 bases, the J end lost 0 bases, and 16 bases lay between the germline ends. The germline V gene encodes CDR1 PRHDT and CDR2 FYEKMQ (reference sequence). This CDR3 comprises 15 residues. The CDR3: CASTPPGGTSYEQYF. For the CDR3, the DNA is TGTGCCAGCACCCCCCCCGGGGGAACCTCCTACGAGCAGTACTTC.

Worth noting for this clone: The same CDR3 also results from other DNA sequences found in this sample. V is TRBV7-9 and J is TRBJ1-1; D gene uncertain. Trimming left V 3 bases short and J 1 base short, with 6 bases between. The CDR3 contains 13 residues. Germline V gives CDR1 SEHNR, CDR2 FQNEAQ (reference sequence). The DNA of the CDR3 is TGTGCCAGCAGCTTGGAATCGAACACTGAAGCTTTCTTT. It yields the protein CASSLESNTEAFF. The complete variable domain, with remaining parts taken from reference TRBV7-9 and TRBJ1-1, reads DTGVSQNPRHKITKRGQNVTFRCDPISEHNRLYWYRQTLGQGPEFLTYFQNEAQLEKSRLLSDRFSAERPKGSFSTLEIQRTEQGDSAMYLCASSLESNTEAFFGQGTRLTVV.

The chain links TRBV5-5 to TRBJ2-1; 14 positions match TRBD2. The germline V gene has CDR1 SGHKS and CDR2 YYEKEE (reference sequence). The J segment lost 7 bases and the V segment lost 2 bases, leaving 2 bases of the junction unmatched. This CDR3 spans 15 amino acids. The CDR3 DNA reads TGTGCCAGCAGCTTTGGACTAGCGGGAGGTAATGAGCAGTTCTTC. This encodes CASSFGLAGGNEQFF. Drawing the rest from reference TRBV5-5 and TRBJ2-1, the complete variable domain is DAGVTQSPTHLIKTRGQQVTLRCSPISGHKSVSWYQQVLGQGPQFIFQYYEKEERGRGNFPDRFSARQFPNYSSELNVNALLLGDSALYLCASSFGLAGGNEQFFGPGTRLTVL.

The CDR3 loop is CAISEKGQLNEKLFF. DNA of the CDR3: TGTGCCATCAGTGAAAAGGGACAGCTTAATGAAAAACTGTTTTTT. The rearrangement joins TRBV10-3 to TRBJ1-4, with 7 bases identical to TRBD1. Looked up from germline, CDR1 is ENHRY and CDR2 is SYGVKD. V lost 3 bases, J lost 4 bases, and 5 bases stayed unmatched. The CDR3 runs to 15 residues.

The chain couples TRBV5-5 to TRBJ1-4; D remains ambiguous. The germline CDR1 and CDR2 sequences are SGHKS and YYEKEE (reference sequence). V dropped 4 bases and J dropped 1 base, with 20 bases sitting between them. The CDR3 is made up of 18 amino acids. CDR3 residues: CASSRDGRARLTNEKLFF. CDR3 DNA sequence: TGTGCCAGCAGCAGAGACGGGAGGGCGCGGTTAACTAATGAAAAACTGTTTTTT.